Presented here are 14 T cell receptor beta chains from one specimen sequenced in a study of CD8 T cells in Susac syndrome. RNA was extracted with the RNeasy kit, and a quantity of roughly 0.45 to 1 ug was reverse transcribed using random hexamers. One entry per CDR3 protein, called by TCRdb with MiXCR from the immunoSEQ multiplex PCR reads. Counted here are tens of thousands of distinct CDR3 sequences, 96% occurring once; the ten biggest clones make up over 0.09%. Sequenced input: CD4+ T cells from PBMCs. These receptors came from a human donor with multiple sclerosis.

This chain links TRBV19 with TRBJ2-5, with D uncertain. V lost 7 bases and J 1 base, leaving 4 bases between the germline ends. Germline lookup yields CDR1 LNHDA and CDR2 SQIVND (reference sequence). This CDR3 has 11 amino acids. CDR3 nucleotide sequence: TGTGCCAGTAAAGGCCAAGAGACCCAGTACTTC. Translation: CASKGQETQYF.

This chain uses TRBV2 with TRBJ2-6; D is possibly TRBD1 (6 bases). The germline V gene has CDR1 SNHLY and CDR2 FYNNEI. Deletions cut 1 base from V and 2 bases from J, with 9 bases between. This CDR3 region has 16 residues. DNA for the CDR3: TGTGCCAGCAGTGAAGGGACAGCCCCTGGGGCCAACGTCCTGACTTTC. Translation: CASSEGTAPGANVLTF. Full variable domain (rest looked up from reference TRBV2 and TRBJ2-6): EPEVTQTPSHQVTQMGQEVILRCVPISNHLYFYWYRQILGQKVEFLVSFYNNEISEKSEIFDDQFSVERPDGSNFTLKIRSTKLEDSAMYFCASSEGTAPGANVLTFGAGSRLTVL.

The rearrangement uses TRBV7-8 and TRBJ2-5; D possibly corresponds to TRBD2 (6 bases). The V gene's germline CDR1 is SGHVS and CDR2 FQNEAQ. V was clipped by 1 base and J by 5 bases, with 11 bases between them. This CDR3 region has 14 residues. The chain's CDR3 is CASSLGMAGETQYF. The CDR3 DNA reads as TGTGCCAGCAGCTTAGGCATGGCGGGGGAGACCCAGTACTTC. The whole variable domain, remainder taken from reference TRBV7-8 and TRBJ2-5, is GAGVSQSPRYKVAKRGQDVALRCDPISGHVSLFWYQQALGQGPEFLTYFQNEAQLDKSGLPSDRFFAERPEGSVSTLKIQRTQQEDSAVYLCASSLGMAGETQYFGPGTRLLVL.

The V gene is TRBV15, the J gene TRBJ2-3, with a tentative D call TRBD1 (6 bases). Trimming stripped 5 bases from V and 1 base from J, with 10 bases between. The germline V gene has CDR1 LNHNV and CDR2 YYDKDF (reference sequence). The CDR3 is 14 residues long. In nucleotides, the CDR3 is TGTGCCACCAGCCTTCGGACAGGCACAGATACGCAGTATTTT. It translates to CATSLRTGTDTQYF. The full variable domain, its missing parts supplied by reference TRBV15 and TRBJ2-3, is DAMVIQNPRYQVTQFGKPVTLSCSQTLNHNVMYWYQQKSSQAPKLLFHYYDKDFNNEADTPDNFQSRRPNTSFCFLDIRSPGLGDTAMYLCATSLRTGTDTQYFGPGTRLTVL.

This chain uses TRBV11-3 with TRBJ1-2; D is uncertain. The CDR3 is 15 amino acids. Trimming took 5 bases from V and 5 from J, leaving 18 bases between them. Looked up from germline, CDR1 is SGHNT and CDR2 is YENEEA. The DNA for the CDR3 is TGTGCCAGCAGCCTAGGCCCTACCCCTCTATATGGCTACACCTTC. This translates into CASSLGPTPLYGYTF.

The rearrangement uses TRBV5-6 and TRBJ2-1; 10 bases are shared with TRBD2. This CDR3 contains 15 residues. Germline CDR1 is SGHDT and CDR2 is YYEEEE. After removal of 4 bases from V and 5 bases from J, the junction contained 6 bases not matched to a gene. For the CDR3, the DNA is TGTGCCAGCAGCGCAGCGGGGGGGCTTCACAATGAGCAGTTCTTC. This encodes CASSAAGGLHNEQFF. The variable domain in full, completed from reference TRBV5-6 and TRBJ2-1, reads DAGVTQSPTHLIKTRGQQVTLRCSPKSGHDTVSWYQQALGQGPQFIFQYYEEEERQRGNFPDRFSGHQFPNYSSELNVNALLLGDSALYLCASSAAGGLHNEQFFGPGTRLTVL.

The CDR3 DNA reads as TGTGCCAGCAGTGAGAAAACAGGGAAGGAGGAGCAGTACTTC. The encoded protein is CASSEKTGKEEQYF. The chain uses TRBV2 and TRBJ2-7; possibly TRBD1 for D (6 bases). Germline loops: CDR1 SNHLY, CDR2 FYNNEI. V dropped 3 bases and J dropped 7 bases, with 16 bases sitting between them. This CDR3 has 14 residues.

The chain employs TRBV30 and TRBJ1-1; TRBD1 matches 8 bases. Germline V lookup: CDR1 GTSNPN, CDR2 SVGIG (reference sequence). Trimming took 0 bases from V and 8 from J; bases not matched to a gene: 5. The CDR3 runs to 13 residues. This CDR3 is CAWSVTQGGEAFF. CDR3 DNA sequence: TGTGCCTGGAGTGTAACACAGGGGGGAGAAGCTTTCTTT.

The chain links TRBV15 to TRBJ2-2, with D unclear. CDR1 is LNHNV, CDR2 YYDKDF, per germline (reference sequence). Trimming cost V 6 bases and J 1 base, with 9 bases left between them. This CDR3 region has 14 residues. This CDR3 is CATRVHQNTGELFF. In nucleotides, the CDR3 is TGTGCCACCAGAGTGCACCAGAACACCGGGGAGCTGTTTTTT.

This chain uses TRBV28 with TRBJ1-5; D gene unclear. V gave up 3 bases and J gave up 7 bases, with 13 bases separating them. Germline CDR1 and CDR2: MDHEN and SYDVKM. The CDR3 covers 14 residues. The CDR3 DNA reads TGTGCCAGCAGTTTTGGAGGTTTCGAACAGCCCCAGCATTTT. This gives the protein CASSFGGFEQPQHF.

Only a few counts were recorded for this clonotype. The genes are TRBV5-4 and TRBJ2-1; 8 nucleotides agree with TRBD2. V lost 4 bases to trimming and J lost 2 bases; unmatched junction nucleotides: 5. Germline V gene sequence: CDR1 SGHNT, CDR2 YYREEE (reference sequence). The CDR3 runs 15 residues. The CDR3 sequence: CASSRGGAPYNEQFF. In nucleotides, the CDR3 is TGTGCCAGCAGCCGGGGGGGAGCCCCCTACAATGAGCAGTTCTTC.

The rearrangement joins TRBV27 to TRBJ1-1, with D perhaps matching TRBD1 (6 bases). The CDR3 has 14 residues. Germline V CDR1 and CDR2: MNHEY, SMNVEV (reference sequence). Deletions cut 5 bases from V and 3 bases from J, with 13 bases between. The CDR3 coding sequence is TGTGCCAGCAGTAGGACCCCAGGGGACACTGAAGCTTTCTTT. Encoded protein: CASSRTPGDTEAFF.

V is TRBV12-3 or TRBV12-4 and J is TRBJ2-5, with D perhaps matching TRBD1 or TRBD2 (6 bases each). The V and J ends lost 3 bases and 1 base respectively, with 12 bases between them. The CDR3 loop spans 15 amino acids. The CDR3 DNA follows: TGTGCCAGCAGTTTGCAGGGGAGGTTCCAAGAGACCCAGTACTTC. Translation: CASSLQGRFQETQYF.

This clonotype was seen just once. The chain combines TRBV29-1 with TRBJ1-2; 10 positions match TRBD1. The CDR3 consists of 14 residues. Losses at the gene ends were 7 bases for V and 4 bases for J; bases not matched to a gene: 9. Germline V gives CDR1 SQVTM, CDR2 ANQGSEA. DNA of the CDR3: TGCAGCGCCCAGAGCTGGACAGGGGGCTATGGCTACACCTTC. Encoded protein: CSAQSWTGGYGYTF.